One and the same sample provided the 26 T cell receptor beta chains below, sequenced in a study of cytomegalovirus exposure and HLA in healthy donors. Primers included in the PCR were 60 Vbeta and 13 Jbeta primers. Using immunoSEQ multiplex PCR, the repertoire was profiled, and TCRdb retains in-frame clones only, with some absent. The repertoire includes 130,000 to 150,000 clones, approximately 79% of them detected once, and more than 0.85% sits in the top ten. Sequencing was done on a sample of PBMCs. These receptors originate from a man younger than 35 in good health and CMV-seronegative.

V usage is TRBV9 and J usage is TRBJ1-1; D is uncertain. V was shortened by 4 bases and J by 1 base, with 11 bases between the two germline ends. In germline, CDR1 is SGDLS, CDR2 YYNGEE. CDR3 length equals 14 residues. CDR3 in amino acids: CASSPRGENTEAFF. In DNA form, the CDR3 reads TGTGCCAGCAGCCCCCGCGGTGAGAACACTGAAGCTTTCTTT.

This clone was seen only once. Sequence at one end of the junction differs from germline and may be a read error. This chain uses TRBV7-9 with TRBJ1-5, with 10 positions matching TRBD1. This CDR3 region has 15 residues. Germline assignment: CDR1 SEHNR and CDR2 FQNEAQ (reference sequence). CDR3 sequence reads: CSSSLAGQGHQPQHF. The CDR3 DNA sequence: TGTTCCAGCAGCTTAGCGGGACAGGGGCATCAGCCCCAGCATTTT.

The chain joins TRBV19 to TRBJ1-5; 7 nucleotides align to TRBD1. CDR1 is LNHDA and CDR2 is SQIVND in the germline V gene (reference sequence). This CDR3 is 13 amino acids long. With V trimmed by 5 bases and J by 6 bases, 4 bases remained unmatched. The CDR3 loop reads CASSVTGFQPQHF. For the CDR3, the DNA is TGTGCCAGTAGTGTGACAGGGTTTCAGCCCCAGCATTTT. The whole variable domain, filled in from reference TRBV19 and TRBJ1-5, reads DGGITQSPKYLFRKEGQNVTLSCEQNLNHDAMYWYRQDPGQGLRLIYYSQIVNDFQKGDIAEGYSVSREKKESFPLTVTSAQKNPTAFYLCASSVTGFQPQHFGDGTRLSIL.

This clone appeared once. The chain joins TRBV18 to TRBJ2-1; tentatively, D is TRBD1 (6 bases). The V gene's germline CDR1 is KGHSH and CDR2 LQKENI. Trimming stripped 5 bases from V and 8 bases from J, with 7 bases between. The CDR3 loop spans 11 amino acids. The CDR3 DNA follows: TGTGCCAGCTCAGCAGGGGATGAGCAGTTCTTC. Translated, it gives CASSAGDEQFF.

This CDR3 reads CASSLGVTLNTEAFF. The CDR3, as DNA: TGTGCCAGCAGCTTAGGGGTGACATTGAACACTGAAGCTTTCTTT. V gene TRBV7-2 combines with J gene TRBJ1-1; D is undetermined. Per the germline V gene, CDR1 is SGHTA and CDR2 is FQGNSA. The CDR3 loop spans 15 amino acids. V was clipped by 1 base and J by 0 bases, with 9 bases between them.

This clone was seen only once. This chain joins TRBV9 and TRBJ2-7; D might be TRBD1 (6 bases). The CDR3 spans 15 residues. The V and J ends lost 0 bases and 1 base respectively, with 11 bases between them. CDR1 and CDR2 from the germline V gene are SGDLS and YYNGEE. DNA of the CDR3: TGTGCCAGCAGCGTAGATGGGGGCCGGTCCTACGAGCAGTACTTC. Encoded protein: CASSVDGGRSYEQYF. Drawing the rest from reference TRBV9 and TRBJ2-7, the complete variable domain is DSGVTQTPKHLITATGQRVTLRCSPRSGDLSVYWYQQSLDQGLQFLIQYYNGEERAKGNILERFSAQQFPDLHSELNLSSLELGDSALYFCASSVDGGRSYEQYFGPGTRLTVT.

The chain is built from TRBV4-3 and TRBJ2-7; TRBD2 is a possible D gene (5 bases). V was clipped by 0 bases and J by 1 base, with 13 bases between them. The germline gives CDR1 LGHNA, CDR2 YSLEER. This CDR3 has 16 residues. The DNA of the CDR3 is TGCGCCAGCAGCCAAGATCGATCGGGGATGTCCTACGAGCAGTACTTC. Translation gives CASSQDRSGMSYEQYF.

The chain carries TRBV5-4 and TRBJ2-1; 10 nucleotides line up with TRBD1. Germline loops: CDR1 SGHNT, CDR2 YYREEE (reference sequence). CDR3 length: 15 residues. Trimming removed 4 bases from V and 3 bases from J; junction bases left unmatched: 4. The CDR3 protein is CASSPGQGDYNEQFF. CDR3 sequence (DNA): TGTGCCAGCAGCCCAGGACAGGGGGACTACAATGAGCAGTTCTTC.

The rearrangement joins TRBV7-9 to TRBJ2-7; D is unresolved. From germline, CDR1 is SEHNR and CDR2 FQNEAQ (reference sequence). CDR3 size: 11 residues. The germline V and J ends were trimmed by 6 bases and 7 bases, with 10 bases remaining between them. CDR3 coding DNA: TGTGCCAGCAGTGGAACAGAAGAGCAGTACTTC. This gives the protein CASSGTEEQYF.

CDR3 sequence reads: CASSTAGRPGGNTIYF. CDR3 nucleotides: TGTGCCAGTAGTACAGCGGGACGGCCCGGGGGAAACACCATATATTTT. This rearrangement joins TRBV19 to TRBJ1-3; TRBD1 might be the D (5 bases). CDR1 and CDR2 (germline): LNHDA, SQIVND (reference sequence). CDR3 length: 16 amino acids. Trimming took 4 bases from V and 4 from J, leaving 17 bases between them.

The J gene is TRBJ2-2, the V gene TRBV19; a weak D match, TRBD2 (5 bases). Germline-derived CDR1 and CDR2 are LNHDA and SQIVND (reference sequence). This CDR3 is built from 15 residues. V was cut by 8 bases and J by 6 bases, with 19 bases left in between. In DNA form, the CDR3 reads TGTGCCAGTCTGCCCGCGGGTTTGAGGGCCGGGGAGCTGTTTTTT. Translated: CASLPAGLRAGELFF.

The chain uses TRBV11-2 and TRBJ1-1; the D is unclear. Germline assignment: CDR1 SGHAT and CDR2 FQNNGV. Trimming pared 0 bases from V and 3 bases from J, leaving 5 bases between. The CDR3 sequence is 13 residues long. CDR3 amino acids: CASSLDRDTEAFF. In DNA, the CDR3 is TGTGCCAGCAGCTTAGATCGGGACACTGAAGCTTTCTTT.

Only a few counts were recorded for this clone. The chain joins TRBV4-1 to TRBJ1-5; the match to TRBD1 covers 8 bases. V shed 3 bases, J shed 5 bases, and the junction held 9 bases outside the gene matches. CDR1 and CDR2 (germline): MGHRA, YSYEKL. The CDR3 has 16 amino acids. CDR3 bases: TGCGCCAGCAGCCAGGGAATGGACAGGGAGGATCAGCCCCAGCATTTT. Its translation is CASSQGMDREDQPQHF.

This chain links TRBV4-1 with TRBJ2-1; TRBD1 aligns across 10 bases. The length of the CDR3 is 14 residues. CDR1 and CDR2 from the germline V gene are MGHRA and YSYEKL. V trimming: 4 bases; J trimming: 7 bases; junction bases outside the gene matches: 4. The CDR3 loop is CASSRDRGGNEQFF. The CDR3 DNA follows: TGCGCCAGCAGCCGGGACAGGGGTGGTAATGAGCAGTTCTTC.

The chain carries TRBV9 and TRBJ2-1, with 7 bases identical to TRBD1. Germline V gene lookup returns CDR1 SGDLS and CDR2 YYNGEE. V shed 4 bases, J shed 9 bases, and the junction held 4 bases outside the gene matches. The CDR3 spans 12 residues. In DNA form, the CDR3 reads TGTGCCAGCAGCAAGGGGGCAGGTGAGCAGTTCTTC. It codes for CASSKGAGEQFF.

This chain joins TRBV7-2 and TRBJ1-3, with D possibly TRBD1 on 5 matching bases. Deletions cut 5 bases from V and 2 bases from J, with 13 bases between. The CDR3 length is 15 residues. In germline, CDR1 is SGHTA, CDR2 FQGNSA. The CDR3 DNA is TGTGCCAGCAGCCCGCGGGACCGAGCTGGAAACACCATATATTTT. Its protein is CASSPRDRAGNTIYF.

This clone has just a few counts. V gene TRBV6-1 combines with J gene TRBJ2-3, with 9 bases fitting TRBD1. Unmatched junction bases numbered 6, after V lost 4 bases and J lost 1 base. In germline, CDR1 is MNHNS, CDR2 SASEGT. The CDR3 has 16 residues. CDR3 amino acids: CASSATGGAGTDTQYF. The CDR3 nucleotides are TGTGCCAGCAGTGCTACAGGGGGCGCGGGCACAGATACGCAGTATTTT.

The chain employs TRBV5-1 and TRBJ1-2, with TRBD1 identical over 9 bases. The CDR3 runs 13 residues. Germline trimming cut 4 bases from V and 7 bases from J; bases unmatched to any gene: 5. CDR1 is SGHRS, CDR2 YFSETQ, per germline. CDR3 DNA: TGCGCCAGCAGCCCACAGGGGGCGGCTGGCTACACCTTC. This sequence encodes CASSPQGAAGYTF. Variable domain in full (rest from reference TRBV5-1 and TRBJ1-2): KAGVTQTPRYLIKTRGQQVTLSCSPISGHRSVSWYQQTPGQGLQFLFEYFSETQRNKGNFPGRFSGRQFSNSRSEMNVSTLELGDSALYLCASSPQGAAGYTFGSGTRLTVV.

In its sample, this clone was seen many times. The chain uses TRBV5-6 and TRBJ2-7; D uncertain. CDR3 length equals 14 residues. Germline CDR1 and CDR2: SGHDT and YYEEEE. Trimming pared 2 bases from V and 1 base from J, leaving 10 bases between. The CDR3 spells CASSLRVSSYEQYF. DNA of the CDR3: TGTGCCAGCAGCTTAAGAGTGAGTTCCTACGAGCAGTACTTC.

V gene TRBV5-1 combines with J gene TRBJ2-5; D not resolved. The J call is uncertain, as TRBJ2-7 better fits the DNA end. The CDR3 length is 12 residues. Per germline, CDR1 SGHRS and CDR2 YFSETQ. The CDR3 DNA reads TGCGCCAGCAGCTCTAGCTCCTACGAGCAGTACTTC. Protein product: CASSSSSYEQYF.

The CDR3, as DNA: TGTGCCATATCAGGGACTGAATACAATGAGCAGTTCTTC. This sequence encodes CAISGTEYNEQFF. The chain joins TRBV10-3 to TRBJ2-1; D possibly corresponds to TRBD2 (6 bases). The CDR3 length is 13 residues. From germline, CDR1 is ENHRY and CDR2 SYGVKD. Deletions cut 9 bases from V and 4 bases from J, with 13 bases between.

A few counts support this clone. The CDR3 protein is CASGAGTSGGQSTREQYF. CDR3 in DNA: TGCGCCAGCGGCGCCGGGACTAGCGGGGGGCAATCTACGAGGGAGCAGTACTTC. The chain is built from TRBV5-1 and TRBJ2-7; 15 positions agree with TRBD2. Looked up from germline, CDR1 is SGHRS and CDR2 is YFSETQ. With 7 bases clipped from V and 7 bases from J, the junction kept 18 bases outside the gene matches. The length of the CDR3 is 18 residues.

The chain combines TRBV7-9 with TRBJ1-1; D unresolved. Germline lookup yields CDR1 SEHNR and CDR2 FQNEAQ (reference sequence). The CDR3 totals 15 residues. The germline V and J ends were trimmed by 2 bases and 0 bases, with 10 bases remaining between them. CDR3 DNA sequence: TGTGCCAGCAGCTTATTACGGGAATTGAACACTGAAGCTTTCTTT. As protein: CASSLLRELNTEAFF. Full variable domain (rest looked up from reference TRBV7-9 and TRBJ1-1): DTGVSQNPRHKITKRGQNVTFRCDPISEHNRLYWYRQTLGQGPEFLTYFQNEAQLEKSRLLSDRFSAERPKGSFSTLEIQRTEQGDSAMYLCASSLLRELNTEAFFGQGTRLTVV.

This clone was observed a few times. The chain links TRBV5-5 to TRBJ2-7; D is unclear. The CDR3 has 13 amino acids. V lost 0 bases and J lost 3, with 7 bases in between. Germline V gives CDR1 SGHKS, CDR2 YYEKEE (reference sequence). The CDR3 bases are TGTGCCAGCAGCTTGGGACTGAACTACGAGCAGTACTTC. Encoded protein: CASSLGLNYEQYF.

The chain recombines TRBV6-5 with TRBJ1-6; D is uncertain. The V end was cut by 6 bases, the J end by 3 bases, with 12 bases between. This CDR3 region has 15 residues. Per the germline V gene, CDR1 is MNHEY and CDR2 is SVGAGI. In DNA form, the CDR3 reads TGTGCCAGCAGCCGACGGGGAAGCTATAATTCACCCCTCCACTTT. This gives the protein CASSRRGSYNSPLHF.

The chain uses TRBV5-1 and TRBJ1-2, with D tentatively TRBD1 (5 bases). Trimming took off 4 bases at V and 2 bases at J, with 12 bases between the two ends. The CDR3 is 14 amino acids. Germline V gene data show CDR1 as SGHRS and CDR2 as YFSETQ. This CDR3 is CASSVGGQNYGYTF. CDR3 coding DNA: TGCGCCAGCAGCGTGGGCGGACAAAACTATGGCTACACCTTC.